The entry below describes one T cell receptor (beta chain). Its antigen is unidentified. This specimen belongs to a study of long-term antiretroviral therapy in people with HIV. Findings and limits, study-wide: Researchers lacked any data on ART adherence, viral resistance or therapy changes. Diversity remained lower than transplant donor controls, even though it increased after ART. Whichever time point was examined, clones expanded before ART dominated the repertoire.

At survey level, the immunoSEQ assay was run in its v3.0 version. Sequencing was directed toward about 40,000-55,000 T-cell genomes in each sample. Profiling relied on immunoSEQ multiplex PCR, and the TCRdb table lists in-frame clones only, not all of them. Altogether fewer than 35,000 clones are present, around four fifths being singletons, with the ten largest covering 7.9%. V was pared by 5 bases and J by 1 base, with 7 bases between. The CDR3 has 13 amino acids. CDR1 is LNHDA, CDR2 SQIVND, per germline (reference sequence). The chain carries TRBV19 and TRBJ2-3; no clear D. The source was unsorted PBMCs, collected 0.4 years before starting antiretroviral therapy. This TCR was sampled from a man younger than 35 with HIV. The DNA for the CDR3 is TGTGCCAGTAGTTACGTGGGCACAGATACGCAGTATTTT. It codes for CASSYVGTDTQYF.